This T cell receptor (beta chain) appears in the sequencing data of a study of shared clonotypes between healthy human individuals (dated by TCRdb to the early 2020s). A note on the overall study: A couple of women and a few men aged 18 to 49 years were included in the cohort. Per donor, three plates each were used for CD4 naive and CD4 memory, two for CD8 naive, and one for CD8 memory. To estimate repertoire size and how much clonotypes are shared between individuals, the study performed deep sequencing of blood TCR repertoires from roughly five healthy adults. To increase sequencing depth and limit assay-specific biases, different laboratories used diverse techniques to prepare libraries and sequence TCR repertoires. Each donor's leukapheresis produced roughly between roughly 0.94 and 9.5 billion PBMCs. The full study reports these points: Naive subsets generally had larger estimated clonotype richness than memory subsets. Pairwise subsampling led to the expectation that sequencing depth would affect the degree of clonotype sharing among donors. When a handful of donors were compared, the shared fraction of clonotypes was around 5% for naive CD4, approximately 3.3% for naive CD8, roughly 2.5% for memory CD4, and about 0.36% for memory CD8. Only blood was sampled, and tissue TCR repertoires likely differ from those in blood. Because the study included only a small number of donors, the genetic and exposure-history diversity represented was limited. Incomplete sequencing was indicated by rarefaction of sorted-subset datasets, despite the large sequencing depth. Higher generation probabilities were observed for clonotypes shared by all four sorted-subset donors than for non-shared clonotypes.

As for this clone: This receptor's antigen is unknown. Per-base quality was not reported, and no clone a single base away is much larger than it.

The CDR3 has 14 amino acids, counting the end cysteine and phenylalanine. Of the read, only the CDR3 DNA is kept; its 42 bases are in frame from base 1. The germline V gene (reference sequence) sets CDR1 to LNHDA and CDR2 to SQIVND. Germline trimming amounts to 5 bases on V and 7 bases on J, with 6 as the count of junction bases outside the gene matches. Healthy HIV-negative adults with no recently reported acute infections or vaccinations were included as donors. All donors were Caucasian adults living in Nashville, Tennessee, USA. CD4+ T cells were enriched by magnetic negative selection; naive cells were then positively selected on CD45RA, and the negative fraction formed the memory subset. Blood was collected by leukapheresis, and PBMCs were isolated by Ficoll-Histopaque density gradient centrifugation and then cryopreserved in liquid nitrogen vapor phase. Analytical flow cytometry was used to check the purity and quantity of each magnetically sorted T cell population. Genomic DNA was isolated from every sorted fraction and measured by UV absorbance on a Nanodrop 2000c.

TCR CDR3 regions were amplified from genomic DNA by multiplex PCR using the deep immunoSEQ assay. Genomic DNA extracted from each cell subset was distributed evenly over all wells of several immunoSEQ 96-well plates, and each plate served as one replicate. For sorted subsets, each replicate PCR was loaded with 200 ng genomic DNA, equivalent to 30,000 to 35,000 T cell genomes. The purified libraries were quantified using a Qubit 3.0 fluorometer, sized with a Bioanalyzer 2100, and then quantified again using the KAPA Library Quantification kit. Each immunoSEQ 96-well plate was sequenced on its own single-read 150-cycle Illumina NextSeq 550 flow cell. The published analysis was carried out like this. The immunoSEQ output contained only junctional sequences without quality scores, so filtering could not match that applied to full-length reads. To assign V/J genes and CDR3, sequences were annotated against IMGT germline references using PyIR, a Python wrapper for IgBLAST v1.9. Reads were removed for weak V/J assignments (E-value above 1e-6), missing CDR3, stop codons, out-of-frame junctions, or ambiguous translated residues. V3J clonotypes were defined as sequences sharing the same inferred V gene, J gene, and CDR3 amino acid sequence. Percentage overlap between repertoires was computed as shared unique clonotypes divided by the size of the smaller repertoire. RTK rarefaction, the Chao1 estimator, and Recon v2.1 estimates of unobserved clonotypes were used to assess repertoire richness. Generation probabilities were computed with OLGA for all TCRbeta clonotypes obtained by the gDNA method from a handful of donors. Imported from immuneACCESS, the table was reduced by TCRdb to in-frame sequences with V and J called. These copies leave out some clones; in studies compared against another copy, an unresolved V gene accounts for under half, and the cause of the remainder is not known. V and J calls and clone size are given by that table; D and trimming were obtained from the DNA. The sample table contains around 600,000 clones; only one count was recorded for around 97% of them. The leading ten clones occupy about 0.057% of the sample.

The sequence came from a woman between 25 and 40 years old in good health. The V and J genes are TRBV19 and TRBJ2-1, with 9 bases aligning to TRBD2. Sequenced sample: naive CD4+ T cells sorted from blood. In light of the paper, this sample's cell subset or site label describes: CD45RA+ positively selected. This receptor has the CDR3 CASSPWTSDNEQFF. The bases are TGTGCCAGTAGTCCTTGGACTAGCGATAATGAGCAGTTCTTC. With the rest looked up from the reference TRBV19 and TRBJ2-1 genes rather than sequenced, the full variable domain is DGGITQSPKYLFRKEGQNVTLSCEQNLNHDAMYWYRQDPGQGLRLIYYSQIVNDFQKGDIAEGYSVSREKKESFPLTVTSAQKNPTAFYLCASSPWTSDNEQFFGPGTRLTVL.